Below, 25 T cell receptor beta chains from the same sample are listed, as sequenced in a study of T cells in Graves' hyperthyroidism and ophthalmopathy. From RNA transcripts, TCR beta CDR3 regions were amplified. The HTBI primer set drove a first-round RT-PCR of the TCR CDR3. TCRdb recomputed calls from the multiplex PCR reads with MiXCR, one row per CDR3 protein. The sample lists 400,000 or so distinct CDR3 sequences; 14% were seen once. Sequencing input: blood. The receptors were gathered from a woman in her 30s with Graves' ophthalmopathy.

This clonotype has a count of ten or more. This CDR3 is CASSHLGLAGSTDTQYF. The CDR3 nucleotides are TGTGCCAGCAGCCACTTAGGACTAGCGGGGAGCACAGATACGCAGTATTTT. The genes are TRBV3-1 and TRBJ2-3; 12 bases fit TRBD2. Germline trimming cut 3 bases from V and 0 bases from J; bases unmatched to any gene: 4. The germline V gene has CDR1 LGHDT and CDR2 YNNKEL (reference sequence). The CDR3 spans 17 residues.

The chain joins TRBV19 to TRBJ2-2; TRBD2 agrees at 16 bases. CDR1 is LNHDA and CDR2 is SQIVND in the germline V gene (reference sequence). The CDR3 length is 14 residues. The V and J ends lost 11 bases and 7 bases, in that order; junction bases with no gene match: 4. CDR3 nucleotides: TGTGCCGCGGGACTAGCGGGGGGGCACGGGGAGCTGTTTTTT. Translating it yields CAAGLAGGHGELFF.

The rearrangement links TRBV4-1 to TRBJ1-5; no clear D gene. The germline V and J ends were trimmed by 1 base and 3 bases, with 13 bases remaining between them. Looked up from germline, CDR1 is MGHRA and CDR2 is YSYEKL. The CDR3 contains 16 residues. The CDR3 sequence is CASSQVGGRPNQPQHF. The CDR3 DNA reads TGCGCCAGCAGCCAAGTGGGAGGACGGCCCAATCAGCCCCAGCATTTT.

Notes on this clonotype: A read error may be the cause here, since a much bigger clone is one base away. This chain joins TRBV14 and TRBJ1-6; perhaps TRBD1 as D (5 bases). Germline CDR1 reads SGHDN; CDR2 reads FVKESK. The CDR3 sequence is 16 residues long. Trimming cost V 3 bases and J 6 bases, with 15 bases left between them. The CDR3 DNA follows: TGTGCCAGCAGCCACTGGGGACGGGGTGGTAATTCACCCCTCCACTTT. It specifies CASSHWGRGGNSPLHF.

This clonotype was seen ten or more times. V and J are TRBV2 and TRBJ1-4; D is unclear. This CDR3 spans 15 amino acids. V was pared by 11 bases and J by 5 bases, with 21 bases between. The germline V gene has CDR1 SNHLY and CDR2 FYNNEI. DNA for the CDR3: TGTGCCGGGAGAAAAAGGTTACAGAAAAATGAAAAACTGTTTTTT. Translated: CAGRKRLQKNEKLFF.

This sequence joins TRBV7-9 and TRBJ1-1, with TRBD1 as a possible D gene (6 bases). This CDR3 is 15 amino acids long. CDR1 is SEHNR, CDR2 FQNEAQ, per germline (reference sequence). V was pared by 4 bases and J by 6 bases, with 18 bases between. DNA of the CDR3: TGTGCCAGCAGCTCCGTACAGGGAATTTACGCTGAAGCTTTCTTT. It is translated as CASSSVQGIYAEAFF.

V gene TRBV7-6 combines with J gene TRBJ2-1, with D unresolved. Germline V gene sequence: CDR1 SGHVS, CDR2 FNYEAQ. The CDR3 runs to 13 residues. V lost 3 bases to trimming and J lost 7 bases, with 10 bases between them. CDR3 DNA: TGTGCCAGCAGCTTTCGCCAGGCAAATGAGCAGTTCTTC. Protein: CASSFRQANEQFF.

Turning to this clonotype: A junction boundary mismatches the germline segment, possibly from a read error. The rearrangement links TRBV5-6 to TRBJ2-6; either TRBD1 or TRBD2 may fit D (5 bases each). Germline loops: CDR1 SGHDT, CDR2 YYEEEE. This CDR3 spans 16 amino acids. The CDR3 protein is CASSLRAGSGANVPTF. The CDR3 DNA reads TGTGCCAGCAGCTTGCGAGCAGGGAGTGGGGCCAACGTCCCGACTTTC. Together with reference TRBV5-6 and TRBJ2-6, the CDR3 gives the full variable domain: DAGVTQSPTHLIKTRGQQVTLRCSPKSGHDTVSWYQQALGQGPQFIFQYYEEEERQRGNFPDRFSGHQFPNYSSELNVNALLLGDSALYLCASSLRAGSGANVPTFGAGSRLTVL.

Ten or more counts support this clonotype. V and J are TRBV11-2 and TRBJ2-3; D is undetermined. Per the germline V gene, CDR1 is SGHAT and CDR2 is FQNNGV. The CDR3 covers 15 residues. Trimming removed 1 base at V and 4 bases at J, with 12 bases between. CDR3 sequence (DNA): TGTGCCAGCAGCTTAGTTAATCTCCCCTCAGATACGCAGTATTTT. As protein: CASSLVNLPSDTQYF.

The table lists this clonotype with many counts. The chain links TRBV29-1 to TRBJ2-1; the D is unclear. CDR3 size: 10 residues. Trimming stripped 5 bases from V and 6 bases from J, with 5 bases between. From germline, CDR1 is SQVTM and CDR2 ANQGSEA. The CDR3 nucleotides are TGCAGCGTTTCCATCAATGAGCAGTTCTTC. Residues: CSVSINEQFF.

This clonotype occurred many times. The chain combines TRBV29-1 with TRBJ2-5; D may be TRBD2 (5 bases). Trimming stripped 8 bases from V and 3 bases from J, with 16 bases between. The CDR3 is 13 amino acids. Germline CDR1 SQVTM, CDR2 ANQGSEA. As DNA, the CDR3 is TGCAGCCAGAAGCGGACCGCAGAAGAGACCCAGTACTTC. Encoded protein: CSQKRTAEETQYF.

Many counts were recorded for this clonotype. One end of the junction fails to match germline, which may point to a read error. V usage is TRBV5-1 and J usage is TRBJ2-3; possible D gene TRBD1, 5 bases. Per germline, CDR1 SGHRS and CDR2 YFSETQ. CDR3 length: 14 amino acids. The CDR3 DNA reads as TGTGCCAGCAGCTTAGAAGGGGGCACAGATACGCAGTATTTT. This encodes CASSLEGGTDTQYF. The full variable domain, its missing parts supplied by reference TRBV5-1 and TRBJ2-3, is KAGVTQTPRYLIKTRGQQVTLSCSPISGHRSVSWYQQTPGQGLQFLFEYFSETQRNKGNFPGRFSGRQFSNSRSEMNVSTLELGDSALYLCASSLEGGTDTQYFGPGTRLTVL.

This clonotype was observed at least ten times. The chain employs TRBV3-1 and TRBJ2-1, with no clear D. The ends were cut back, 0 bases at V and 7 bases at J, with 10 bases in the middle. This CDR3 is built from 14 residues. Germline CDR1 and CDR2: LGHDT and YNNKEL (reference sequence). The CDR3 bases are TGTGCCAGCAGCCAAGAAGGAAGGTCGAATGAGCAGTTCTTC. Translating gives CASSQEGRSNEQFF.

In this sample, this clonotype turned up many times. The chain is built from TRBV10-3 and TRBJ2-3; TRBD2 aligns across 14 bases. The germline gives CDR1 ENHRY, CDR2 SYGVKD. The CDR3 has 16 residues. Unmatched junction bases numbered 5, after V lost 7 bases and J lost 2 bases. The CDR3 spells CAIKKGLAGDTDTQYF. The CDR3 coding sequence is TGTGCCATCAAGAAGGGACTAGCGGGGGACACAGATACGCAGTATTTT.

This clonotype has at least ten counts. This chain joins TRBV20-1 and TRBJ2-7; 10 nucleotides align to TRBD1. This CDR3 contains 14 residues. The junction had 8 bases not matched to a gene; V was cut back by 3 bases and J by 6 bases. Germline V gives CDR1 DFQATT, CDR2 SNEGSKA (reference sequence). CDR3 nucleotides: TGCAGTGCTAGGGGGGGGACAGGGGTGGTCGAGCAGTACTTC. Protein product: CSARGGTGVVEQYF.

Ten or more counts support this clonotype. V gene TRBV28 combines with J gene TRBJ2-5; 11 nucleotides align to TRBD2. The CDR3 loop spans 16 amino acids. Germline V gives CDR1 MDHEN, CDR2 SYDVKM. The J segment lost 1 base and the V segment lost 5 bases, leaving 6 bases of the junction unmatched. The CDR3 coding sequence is TGTGCCAGCAGTGCCCGACTAGCGGGGAGCCAAGAGACCCAGTACTTC. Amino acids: CASSARLAGSQETQYF.

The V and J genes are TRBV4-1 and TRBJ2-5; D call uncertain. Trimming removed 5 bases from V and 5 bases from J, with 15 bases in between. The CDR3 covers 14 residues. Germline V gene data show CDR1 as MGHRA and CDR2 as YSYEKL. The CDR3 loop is CASSSLVEWETQYF. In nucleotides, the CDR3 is TGCGCCAGCAGCTCCCTCGTGGAGTGGGAGACCCAGTACTTC.

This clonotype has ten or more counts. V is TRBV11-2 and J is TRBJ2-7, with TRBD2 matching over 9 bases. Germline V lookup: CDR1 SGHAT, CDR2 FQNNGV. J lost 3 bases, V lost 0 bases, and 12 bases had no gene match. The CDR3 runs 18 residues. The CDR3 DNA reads TGTGCCAGCAGCTTAGATAGCGGGTGGAGCGGGGGGAACTACGAGCAGTACTTC. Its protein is CASSLDSGWSGGNYEQYF.

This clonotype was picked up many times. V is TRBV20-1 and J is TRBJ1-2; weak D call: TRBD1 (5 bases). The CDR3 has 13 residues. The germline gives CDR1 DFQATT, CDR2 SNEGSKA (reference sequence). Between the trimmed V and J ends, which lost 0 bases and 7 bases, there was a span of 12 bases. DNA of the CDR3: TGCAGTGCTAGAGAGGCGGGGCGGTCTGGCTACACCTTC. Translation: CSAREAGRSGYTF.

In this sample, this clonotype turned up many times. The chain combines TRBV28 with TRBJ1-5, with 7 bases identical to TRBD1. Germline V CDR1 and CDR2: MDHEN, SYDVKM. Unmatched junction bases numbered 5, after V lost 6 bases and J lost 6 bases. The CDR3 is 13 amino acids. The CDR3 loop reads CASSRDRVQPQHF. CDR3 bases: TGTGCCAGCAGCCGCGACAGGGTTCAGCCCCAGCATTTT.

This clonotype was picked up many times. In DNA form, the CDR3 reads TGTGCCACCAGCAGAGATTTGGCCTGGGACAGAGAAGCTTTCTTT. Translation: CATSRDLAWDREAFF. The V and J genes are TRBV15 and TRBJ1-1, with 7 bases fitting TRBD1. The V gene's germline CDR1 is LNHNV and CDR2 YYDKDF (reference sequence). This CDR3 has 15 residues. With 0 bases clipped from V and 8 bases from J, the junction kept 9 bases outside the gene matches.

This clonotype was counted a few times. The CDR3, as DNA: TGTGCCAGCAGTCCCCGAGAGCCTGACGAAAAACTGTTTTTT. This gives the protein CASSPREPDEKLFF. The genes are TRBV28 and TRBJ1-4; D not resolved. This CDR3 is built from 14 residues. V lost 5 bases and J lost 8, with 15 bases in between. CDR1 and CDR2 from the germline V gene are MDHEN and SYDVKM.

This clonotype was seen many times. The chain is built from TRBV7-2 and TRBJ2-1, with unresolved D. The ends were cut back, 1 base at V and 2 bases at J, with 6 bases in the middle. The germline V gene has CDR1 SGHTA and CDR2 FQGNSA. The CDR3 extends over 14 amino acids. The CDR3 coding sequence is TGTGCCAGCAGCTTAGGTCTCGCCTACAATGAGCAGTTCTTC. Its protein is CASSLGLAYNEQFF.

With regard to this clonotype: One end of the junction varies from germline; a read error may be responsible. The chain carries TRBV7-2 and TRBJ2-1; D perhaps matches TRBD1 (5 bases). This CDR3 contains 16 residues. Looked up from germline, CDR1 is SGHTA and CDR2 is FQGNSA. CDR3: CASSQEAGNRYSEQFF. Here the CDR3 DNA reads TGTGCCAGCAGCCAAGAAGCAGGGAACCGCTACAGTGAGCAGTTCTTC.

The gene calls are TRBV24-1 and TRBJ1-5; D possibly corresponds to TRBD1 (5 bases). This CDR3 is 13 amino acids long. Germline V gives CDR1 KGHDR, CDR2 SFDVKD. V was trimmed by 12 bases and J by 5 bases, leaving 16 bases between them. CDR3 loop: CAFPQGKDQPQHF. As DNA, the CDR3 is TGTGCCTTTCCCCAGGGTAAGGATCAGCCCCAGCATTTT.